What follows describes a single TCR beta chain. The clone's antigen remains unknown. Base-call qualities are not available, and no considerably larger clone is one nucleotide away. TCRbeta CDR3 regions were amplified from genomic DNA by means of the immunoSEQ Assay, a bias-controlled multiplex PCR. In the authors' own workflow: Nucleated cell counts per sample were estimated from amplification of reference gene primers within the assay. Sequence reads were collapsed and filtered to measure the absolute abundance of every unique TCRbeta CDR3 rearrangement. For each sample, productive Simpson clonality was calculated as the square root of Simpson's diversity index across productive rearrangements. TCRdb holds this immuneACCESS table with in-frame rearrangements only. Some clones are missing; in checked studies, unresolved V genes explain under half, and the rest has no known cause. V and J calls plus clone size are reproduced from that table; the DNA served to infer D and trimming. This sample comprises about 24,000 clones, approximately 68% of them detected only once. The ten largest make up 40% to 55% of the sample.

The data stem from a study of blood T cell repertoires in COVID-19 (TCRdb year 2020). General notes on the study: The collaborator samples originated in the United States, Italy and Spain and spanned the acute and convalescent phases of COVID-19. The material from the prospective study consisted of cDNA or gDNA derived from T cells, B-cell-depleted T cells, or PBMCs. Deeply sampled blood TCRbeta repertoires from subjects exposed to, actively infected with, or recovered from COVID-19 were included in the dataset. A freely available public database, intended as a resource for researchers studying the immune response to SARS-CoV-2, is where the repertoires were released. The samples were drawn from two sources: the first 160 participants of the ongoing ImmuneRACE study, and 1,200 or so subjects contributed by 6 global collaborators. Sample metadata almost always included a de-identified subject ID, COVID-19 status, age in years and sex. Where HLA class I and class II types were available, the types were taken from metadata supplied by the sample provider, not from assay-based typing. What the authors observed across the whole study: The amount of clinical and demographic metadata varied by source and participant and was provided uncurated.

The collaborating institutions used their own protocols to collect whole blood in K2EDTA tubes. For TCRbeta analysis, collaborators shipped samples in one of three forms: frozen whole blood, isolated PBMCs, or DNA extracted from either of those sample types. Inclusive of the bounding cysteine and phenylalanine, the CDR3 is 20 residues long. CDR3 DNA only is kept here, 60 bases in frame from base 1. Trimming removed 1 base from V and 0 bases from J; the gene matches leave 12 bases unexplained. In the germline V gene, CDR1 corresponds to LGHNA and CDR2 to YSLEER. The sequencing sample was made of peripheral blood. The chain employs TRBV4-3 and TRBJ2-1, and TRBD2 aligns with 10 junction nucleotides. This receptor was taken from a woman aged 80 or older with acute or convalescent COVID-19. The encoded CDR3 is CASSQVWTSGQLSSYNEQFF. In nucleotides, the sequence is TGCGCCAGCAGCCAAGTTTGGACTAGCGGCCAACTGAGCTCCTACAATGAGCAGTTCTTC.